These 21 T cell receptor beta chains originate from one sample sequenced in a study of PD-L1 blockade in urothelial cancer (TCRdb year 2017). The library was generated by the immunoSEQ multiplex PCR assay. TCRdb took over this immuneACCESS table, retaining in-frame rearrangements with V and J assigned. Such tables are incomplete; in checked studies, under half of the missing clones stem from an unresolved V gene, and the remainder is unexplained. The sample table lists 60,000 to 70,000 clones, around four fifths of them with a count of one. The ten largest clones add up to around 1.5% of the sample. The intended sense of this specimen's time point label: pretreatment peripheral blood. Sequences were derived from PBMCs, sampled around atezolizumab (anti-PD-L1) treatment. The origin of the receptors is a man in his 70s with urothelial cancer.

This chain links TRBV27 with TRBJ2-1; tentatively, D is TRBD2 (5 bases). The CDR3 has 15 residues. CDR1 is MNHEY and CDR2 is SMNVEV in the germline V gene (reference sequence). The germline V and J ends were trimmed by 1 base and 6 bases, with 13 bases remaining between them. The CDR3 protein is CASSLFGGLSNEQFF. CDR3 DNA sequence: TGTGCCAGCAGTTTATTCGGCGGGCTAAGCAATGAGCAGTTCTTC.

CDR3 sequence: CASSPALTRFTGELFF. In DNA form, the CDR3 reads TGTGCCAGCTCACCCGCCTTGACTAGATTCACCGGGGAGCTGTTTTTT. The chain combines TRBV18 with TRBJ2-2; perhaps TRBD2 as D (6 bases). V lost 3 bases to trimming and J lost 4 bases, with 15 bases between them. Germline lookup yields CDR1 KGHSH and CDR2 LQKENI. The CDR3 length is 16 residues.

The chain combines TRBV11-2 with TRBJ2-3, with 16 bases matching TRBD2. CDR1 SGHAT and CDR2 FQNNGV come from the germline V gene. The CDR3 consists of 17 residues. V shed 3 bases and J 6 bases; nucleotides not matched to a gene: 6. The CDR3 sequence: CASSLGTSGRAADTQYF. As DNA, the CDR3 is TGTGCCAGCAGCTTGGGGACTAGCGGGAGGGCCGCGGATACGCAGTATTTT.

This chain uses TRBV9 with TRBJ2-3; D remains ambiguous. The germline CDR1 and CDR2 sequences are SGDLS and YYNGEE. The CDR3 consists of 14 residues. V lost 0 bases and J lost 0, with 5 bases in between. CDR3 DNA sequence: TGTGCCAGCAGCGTAGGTTCTAGCACAGATACGCAGTATTTT. Translated, it gives CASSVGSSTDTQYF.

This chain joins TRBV7-2 and TRBJ2-7; 9 bases are a match to TRBD2. This CDR3 is built from 18 residues. Germline assignment: CDR1 SGHTA and CDR2 FQGNSA. V was pared by 6 bases and J by 0 bases, with 15 bases of the junction left unmatched. This CDR3 reads CASSVGASGIVSSYEQYF. The CDR3 DNA reads TGTGCCAGCAGTGTAGGGGCTAGCGGGATCGTAAGCTCCTACGAGCAGTACTTC.

The chain joins TRBV5-1 to TRBJ2-1; D remains unclear. Germline CDR1 reads SGHRS; CDR2 reads YFSETQ. CDR3 length: 13 residues. The ends were cut back, 0 bases at V and 4 bases at J, with 5 bases in the middle. CDR3 in DNA: TGCGCCAGCAGCTTGGATGAGTACAATGAGCAGTTCTTC. Protein product: CASSLDEYNEQFF.

Remarks on this clone: The junction departs from the called germline gene at one end, perhaps through a read error. The chain uses TRBV30 and TRBJ1-4; D not certain. CDR3 length: 15 amino acids. Germline-derived CDR1 and CDR2 are GTSNPN and SVGIG (reference sequence). The CDR3 DNA follows: TGTGCCTGGGATTCTGACGGACCAAGCGGGAAACCCAACACTTTT. This encodes CAWDSDGPSGKPNTF.

This clone was counted only a few times. The chain employs TRBV10-1 and TRBJ2-1; D is perhaps TRBD1 (6 bases). The CDR3 spans 13 residues. The V end lost 5 bases, the J end lost 4 bases, and 9 bases lay between the germline ends. Per the germline V gene, CDR1 is WNHNN and CDR2 is SYGVQD (reference sequence). CDR3 amino acids: CASSRTVYNEQFF. The CDR3 bases are TGCGCCAGCAGTCGGACAGTTTACAATGAGCAGTTCTTC.

Only a few counts were recorded for this clone. This chain uses TRBV4-3 with TRBJ2-7; weak D call: TRBD1 (5 bases). V was trimmed by 0 bases and J by 1 base, leaving 10 bases between them. The CDR3 consists of 15 residues. In germline, CDR1 is LGHNA, CDR2 YSLEER. The CDR3 region has the DNA TGCGCCAGCAGCCAAGACGCGTCAGGGTCCTACGAGCAGTACTTC. Encoded protein: CASSQDASGSYEQYF.

The rearrangement links TRBV30 to TRBJ1-4, with TRBD1 matching over 7 bases. The germline V gene has CDR1 GTSNPN and CDR2 SVGIG (reference sequence). After removal of 2 bases from V and 8 bases from J, the junction contained 14 bases not matched to a gene. The CDR3 totals 16 residues. Here the CDR3 reads CAWSPMTRTGGEKLFF. The CDR3, as DNA: TGTGCCTGGAGTCCTATGACCCGGACAGGAGGCGAAAAACTGTTTTTT.

This clone was counted between two and nine times. V gene TRBV28 combines with J gene TRBJ1-2; possible D gene TRBD1, 6 bases. Germline CDR1 and CDR2: MDHEN and SYDVKM. V lost 6 bases, J lost 4 bases, and 12 bases lay in between. The CDR3 consists of 13 residues. The CDR3 region is CASSLQGFYGYTF. CDR3 coding DNA: TGTGCCAGCAGCCTACAGGGTTTCTATGGCTACACCTTC.

This clone appeared a single time. The chain employs TRBV28 and TRBJ2-7; 9 positions match TRBD1. The junction had 2 bases not matched to a gene; V was cut back by 5 bases and J by 3 bases. Germline V CDR1 and CDR2: MDHEN, SYDVKM. The CDR3 extends over 13 amino acids. CDR3 nucleotide sequence: TGTGCCAGCAGTCCGGGACAGGGCTACGAGCAGTACTTC. Protein sequence: CASSPGQGYEQYF.

The rearrangement links TRBV28 to TRBJ2-1; maybe TRBD2 (7 bases). There are 13 residues in the CDR3. Trimming removed 5 bases at V and 7 bases at J, with 12 bases between. CDR1 is MDHEN, CDR2 SYDVKM, per germline. CDR3 amino acids: CASSKGGVNEQFF. In nucleotides, the CDR3 is TGTGCCAGCAGTAAAGGGGGGGTAAATGAGCAGTTCTTC.

The gene calls are TRBV6-1 and TRBJ2-7; TRBD2 might be the D (6 bases). There are 15 residues in the CDR3. Germline CDR1 is MNHNS and CDR2 is SASEGT. Trimming left V 3 bases short and J 3 bases short, with 15 bases between. CDR3 protein: CASSDIQAGHYEQYF. The CDR3 DNA follows: TGTGCCAGCAGTGACATTCAGGCGGGGCACTACGAGCAGTACTTC.

The chain combines TRBV4-2 with TRBJ1-2; 7 nucleotides agree with TRBD1. The CDR3 length is 14 residues. With V trimmed by 3 bases and J by 8 bases, 9 bases remained unmatched. In germline, CDR1 is LGHNA, CDR2 YNFKEQ. The CDR3 sequence: CASSQEDRERGYTF. For the CDR3, the DNA is TGTGCCAGCAGCCAGGAAGACAGGGAGAGAGGCTACACCTTC.

J is TRBJ1-1 and V is TRBV6-5; D may be TRBD1 (5 bases). Germline V gene lookup returns CDR1 MNHEY and CDR2 SVGAGI. V lost 2 bases, J lost 8 bases, and 15 bases lay in between. This CDR3 is built from 14 residues. This CDR3 is CASSYAWGLREAFF. The CDR3 coding sequence is TGTGCCAGCAGTTACGCATGGGGCTTGAGAGAAGCTTTCTTT.

CDR3 sequence (DNA): TGCGCCAGCAGCGAACAGGGCTCGAGCTCCTACAATGAGCAGTTCTTC. This codes for CASSEQGSSSYNEQFF. This chain links TRBV5-1 with TRBJ2-1; possibly TRBD1 for D (6 bases). CDR3 length: 16 residues. V lost 4 bases and J 0 bases, leaving 14 bases between the germline ends. Germline loops: CDR1 SGHRS, CDR2 YFSETQ.

The CDR3 loop is CASSYHPGANQPQHF. The CDR3 DNA is TGTGCCAGCAGTTACCATCCAGGTGCCAATCAGCCCCAGCATTTT. This rearrangement joins TRBV6-5 to TRBJ1-5; D remains unclear. CDR1 MNHEY and CDR2 SVGAGI come from the germline V gene. This CDR3 has 15 residues. Trimming stripped 2 bases from V and 3 bases from J, with 11 bases between.

This clone was observed a single time. CDR3 nucleotides: TGTGCCAGCAGTTTATGGGAGAGCGGCTACACCTTC. This gives the protein CASSLWESGYTF. This chain connects TRBV28 to TRBJ1-2; D is uncertain. The CDR3 contains 12 residues. Trimming shortened V by 0 bases and J by 8 bases, and 7 bases separated the two germline ends. The V gene's germline CDR1 is MDHEN and CDR2 SYDVKM.

The V and J genes are TRBV5-5 and TRBJ1-1; 7 nucleotides agree with TRBD1. The germline gives CDR1 SGHKS, CDR2 YYEKEE (reference sequence). V shed 0 bases, J shed 3 bases, and the junction held 2 bases outside the gene matches. The CDR3 extends over 14 amino acids. The CDR3 sequence: CASSLVQGYTEAFF. CDR3 coding DNA: TGTGCCAGCAGCTTGGTACAGGGGTACACTGAAGCTTTCTTT. Supplemented by reference TRBV5-5 and TRBJ1-1, the full variable domain reads DAGVTQSPTHLIKTRGQQVTLRCSPISGHKSVSWYQQVLGQGPQFIFQYYEKEERGRGNFPDRFSARQFPNYSSELNVNALLLGDSALYLCASSLVQGYTEAFFGQGTRLTVV.

This clone was recorded a few times. V is TRBV28 and J is TRBJ2-2; D is perhaps TRBD2 (6 bases). This CDR3 region has 14 residues. Germline V gene data show CDR1 as MDHEN and CDR2 as SYDVKM. V was pared by 5 bases and J by 9 bases, with 16 bases between. The CDR3 spells CASSLTSSGRELFF. For the CDR3, the DNA is TGTGCCAGCAGTCTGACTAGTTCGGGGAGGGAGCTGTTTTTT.